A selection of T cell receptor beta chains follows, all from one sample in a study of CD4 T cells in relation to SARS-CoV-2 and coronaviruses. Sequencing used immunoSEQ multiplex PCR; TCRdb keeps in-frame clones, though not all of them. The sample comprises 11,000 or so clones, 78% of which are singletons, and around 13% rests with the top ten. These receptors are not linked to any known antigen. The sequenced material came from CD4+ T cells from PBMCs, cultured in vitro. The receptors were sampled from a human donor in good health. Each CDR3 is given with its conserved first and last residue. D genes are given only for firm matches. Some rows mark clone size as missing; the rest say once, few, many or name a class of expanded clone.

TRBJ2-1	TRBD2	NA	TRBV4-2	CASSRIISGSSYNEQFF	TGTGCCAGCAGCCGGATCATTAGCGGGAGCTCCTACAATGAGCAGTTCTTC
TRBJ2-2	TRBD1	NA	TRBV2	CASRRDRANTGELFF	TGTGCCAGCAGACGGGACAGGGCTAACACCGGGGAGCTGTTTTTT
TRBJ2-2	TRBD2	NA	TRBV13	CASTERGGPRFTGELFF	TGTGCCAGCACCGAGCGGGGGGGCCCCCGGTTCACCGGGGAGCTGTTTTTT
TRBJ1-3	NA	few	TRBV19	CASSIAAGAGNTIYF	TGTGCCAGTAGTATAGCGGCAGGAGCTGGAAACACCATATATTTT
TRBJ2-7	NA	NA	TRBV3-1/TRBV3-2	CASSQEGSYEQYF	TGTGCCAGCAGCCAAGAGGGCAGCTACGAGCAGTACTTC
TRBJ1-6	NA	NA	TRBV19	CASSIESVSPLHF	TGTGCCAGTAGTATAGAAAGCGTCTCACCCCTCCACTTT
TRBJ2-3	TRBD1	NA	TRBV5-6	CASSPGQGTDTQYF	TGTGCCAGCAGCCCAGGACAGGGGACAGATACGCAGTATTTT
TRBJ2-1	NA	few	TRBV3-1/TRBV3-2	CASTPLSGGEQFF	TGTGCCAGCACCCCCCTCAGCGGAGGTGAGCAGTTCTTC
TRBJ2-5	NA	NA	TRBV5-6	CASSLRVQETQYF	TGTGCCAGCAGCTTGCGGGTCCAAGAGACCCAGTACTTC
TRBJ2-5	NA	NA	TRBV12-2	CASRPRRCPLVREETQYF	TGTGCAAGTCGCCCACGTAGATGTCCACTAGTAAGGGAAGAGACCCAGTACTTC
TRBJ2-5	TRBD1	NA	TRBV5-1	CASSLWTGGQETQYF	TGCGCCAGCAGCTTGTGGACAGGCGGACAAGAGACCCAGTACTTC
TRBJ1-1	NA	NA	TRBV11-2	CASSSPARGAGTEAFF	TGTGCCAGCAGCTCACCCGCTAGGGGCGCCGGGACTGAAGCTTTCTTT
TRBJ2-5	TRBD1	NA	TRBV24-1	CATSDAGGETQYF	TGTGCCACCAGTGATGCAGGGGGCGAGACCCAGTACTTC
TRBJ1-5	NA	NA	TRBV6-5	CASSPRTGLNQPQHF	TGTGCCAGCAGTCCCCGCACAGGGTTGAATCAGCCCCAGCATTTT
TRBJ2-1	NA	NA	TRBV7-3	CASSPLWPSCNEQFF	TGTGCCAGCAGCCCCTTATGGCCTAGCTGCAATGAGCAGTTCTTC
TRBJ1-2	TRBD1	NA	TRBV19	CASSIWRTGGTATF	TGTGCCAGTAGTATTTGGCGAACAGGGGGGACTGCCACCTTC
TRBJ1-1	NA	NA	TRBV6-5	CASSYSRRMNTEAFF	TGTGCCAGCAGTTACTCGAGACGCATGAACACTGAAGCTTTCTTT
TRBJ2-1	NA	NA	TRBV5-1	CASSPTGPADEQFF	TGCGCCAGCAGCCCAACCGGCCCGGCCGATGAGCAGTTCTTC
TRBJ2-1	TRBD2	NA	TRBV23-1	CASSPLAGLCNEQFF	TGCGCCAGCAGTCCACTAGCGGGGTTATGTAATGAGCAGTTCTTC
TRBJ1-2	TRBD1	once	TRBV5-1	CASSSGGGGFGYTF	TGCGCCAGCAGCTCCGGTGGAGGGGGCTTTGGCTACACCTTC
TRBJ1-2	NA	few	TRBV28	CASSFPAGSNYGYTF	TGTGCCAGCAGTTTTCCGGCGGGCAGTAACTATGGCTACACCTTC
TRBJ2-1	NA	few	TRBV2	CASSEAPLRLKFF	TGTGCCAGCAGTGAAGCGCCTCTGAGGCTCAAGTTCTTC
TRBJ2-5	TRBD1	NA	TRBV7-2	CASSTTGGEETQYF	TGTGCCAGCAGCACGACAGGGGGGGAAGAGACCCAGTACTTC
TRBJ2-1	TRBD2	NA	TRBV12-5	CASGSRSGTSYNEQFF	TGTGCTAGTGGTTCTCGGAGCGGGACGTCCTACAATGAGCAGTTCTTC
TRBJ1-1	NA	NA	TRBV2	CASSSRVNTEAFF	TGTGCCAGCAGTTCCCGGGTCAACACTGAAGCTTTCTTT
TRBJ1-3	NA	NA	TRBV18	CASSPSASGNTIYF	TGTGCCAGCTCACCATCTGCCTCTGGAAACACCATATATTTT
TRBJ2-1	TRBD2	NA	TRBV10-3	CAITPGLGHNEQFF	TGTGCCATCACACCGGGACTAGGTCACAATGAGCAGTTCTTC
TRBJ1-1	NA	few	TRBV11-2	CASSLVDTRGEAFF	TGTGCCAGCAGCTTAGTAGACACGAGGGGTGAAGCTTTCTTT
TRBJ2-4	NA	NA	TRBV3-1/TRBV3-2	CASSQVSGPGGIQYF	TGTGCCAGCAGCCAAGTGTCGGGACCCGGGGGCATTCAGTACTTC
TRBJ1-6	NA	once	TRBV7-9	CASSLATAPAPLHF	TGTGCCAGCAGCTTAGCCACGGCCCCGGCACCCCTCCACTTT
TRBJ2-2	TRBD2	NA	TRBV28	CASSLQGLAGGPGELFF	TGTGCCAGCAGTTTACAAGGGTTAGCGGGTGGACCCGGGGAGCTGTTTTTT
TRBJ2-2	NA	NA	TRBV18	CASSPSESRWAGELFF	TGTGCCAGCTCACCATCAGAAAGTCGATGGGCCGGGGAGCTGTTTTTT
TRBJ1-1	NA	NA	TRBV6-2/TRBV6-3	CASSYSTNTEAFF	TGTGCCAGCAGTTACTCGACAAACACTGAAGCTTTCTTT